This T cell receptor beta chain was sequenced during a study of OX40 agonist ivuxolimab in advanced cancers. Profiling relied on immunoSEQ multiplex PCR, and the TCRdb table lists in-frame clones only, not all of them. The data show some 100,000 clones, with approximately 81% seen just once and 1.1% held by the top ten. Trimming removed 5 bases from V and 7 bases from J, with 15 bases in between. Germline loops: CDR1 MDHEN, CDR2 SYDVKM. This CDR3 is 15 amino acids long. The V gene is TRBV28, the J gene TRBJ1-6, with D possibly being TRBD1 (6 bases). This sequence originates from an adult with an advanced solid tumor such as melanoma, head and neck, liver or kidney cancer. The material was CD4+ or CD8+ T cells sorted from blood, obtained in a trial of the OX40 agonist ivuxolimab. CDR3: CASSLPRGVNSPLHF. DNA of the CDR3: TGTGCCAGCAGTCTGCCGAGGGGGGTGAATTCACCCCTCCACTTT.